This T cell receptor (beta chain) stems from a study of T cell repertoires in cytomegalovirus infection. Study in general: Public TCR beta signatures indicated both CMV infection and matching HLA type. General study findings and limits: Cumulative frequency of public TCR beta families picked out carriers of CMV plus the relevant HLA. Dominating the ex vivo response were TCR beta clonotypes that were CMV-specific and HLA-C-restricted.

TCRdb reprocessed the reads with MiXCR, giving one entry per CDR3 protein. Found here are 100,000 to 120,000 distinct CDR3 sequences, 30% of them singletons; the top ten hold approximately 41%. A few counts support this clonotype. Antigen specificity is unknown. V was pared by 5 bases and J by 3 bases, with 10 bases between. Germline assignment: CDR1 SEHNR and CDR2 FQNEAQ (reference sequence). The CDR3 extends over 14 amino acids. The sequence came from a human donor in good health (CMV status not recorded). Some clones in this sample may be carry-over from other donors' samples. Sequenced here: CD8+ T cells from cultured PBMCs, sampled from culture after CMV antigen stimulation. This chain uses TRBV7-9 with TRBJ2-2, with D hard to call. This chain's CDR3 is CASSPRLHTGELFF. CDR3 nucleotide sequence: TGTGCCAGCAGCCCTCGTCTTCACACCGGGGAGCTGTTTTTT.